This T cell receptor beta chain was retrieved from a study of OX40 agonist ivuxolimab in advanced cancers. Overall study results and limits: Average numbers of expanded clones were greater in CD8+ T cells than in CD4+.

Sequencing used immunoSEQ multiplex PCR; TCRdb keeps in-frame clones, though not all of them. The sample lists approximately 82,000 clones; around 83% were seen once. With respect to this clone: Antigen: not known.

Germline-derived CDR1 and CDR2 are SGHDT and YYEEEE. The CDR3 extends over 12 amino acids. Between the trimmed V and J ends, which lost 6 bases and 0 bases, there was a span of 6 bases. The receptor comes from an adult with an advanced solid tumor such as melanoma, head and neck, liver or kidney cancer. Specimen: CD4+ or CD8+ T cells sorted from blood, collected in a trial of the OX40 agonist ivuxolimab. The genes are TRBV5-6 and TRBJ1-2; D call uncertain. The CDR3: CASKKSNYGYTF. As DNA, the CDR3 is TGTGCCAGCAAGAAGTCTAACTATGGCTACACCTTC. The whole variable domain, remainder taken from reference TRBV5-6 and TRBJ1-2, is DAGVTQSPTHLIKTRGQQVTLRCSPKSGHDTVSWYQQALGQGPQFIFQYYEEEERQRGNFPDRFSGHQFPNYSSELNVNALLLGDSALYLCASKKSNYGYTFGSGTRLTVV.